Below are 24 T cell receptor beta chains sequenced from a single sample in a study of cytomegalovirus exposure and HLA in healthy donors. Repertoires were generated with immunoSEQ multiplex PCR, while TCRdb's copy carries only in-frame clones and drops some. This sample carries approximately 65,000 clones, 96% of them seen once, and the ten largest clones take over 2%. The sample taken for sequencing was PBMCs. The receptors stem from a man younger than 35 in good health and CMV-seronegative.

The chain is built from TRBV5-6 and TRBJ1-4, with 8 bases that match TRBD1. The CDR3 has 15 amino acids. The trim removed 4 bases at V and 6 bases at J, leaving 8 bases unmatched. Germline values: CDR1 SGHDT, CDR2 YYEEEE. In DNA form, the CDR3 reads TGTGCCAGCAGCCCCGGGGAGACAGGGGATGAAAAACTGTTTTTT. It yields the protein CASSPGETGDEKLFF.

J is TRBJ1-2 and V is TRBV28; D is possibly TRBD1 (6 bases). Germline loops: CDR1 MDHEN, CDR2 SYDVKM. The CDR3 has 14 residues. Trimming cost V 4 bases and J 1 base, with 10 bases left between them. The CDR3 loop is CASSWRGGNYGYTF. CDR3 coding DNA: TGTGCCAGCAGTTGGAGGGGGGGTAACTATGGCTACACCTTC.

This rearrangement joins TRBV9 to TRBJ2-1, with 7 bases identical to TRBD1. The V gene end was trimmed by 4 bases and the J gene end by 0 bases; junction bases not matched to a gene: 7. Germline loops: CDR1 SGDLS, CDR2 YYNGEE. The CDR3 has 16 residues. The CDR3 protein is CASSPGGPSSYNEQFF. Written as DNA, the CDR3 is TGTGCCAGCAGCCCAGGGGGACCGAGCTCCTACAATGAGCAGTTCTTC.

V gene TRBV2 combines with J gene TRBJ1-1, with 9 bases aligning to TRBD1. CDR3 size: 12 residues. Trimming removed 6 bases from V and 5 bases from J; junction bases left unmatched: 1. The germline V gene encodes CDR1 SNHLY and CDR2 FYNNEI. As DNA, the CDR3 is TGTGCCAGCAGCGGGACAGGGACTGAAGCTTTCTTT. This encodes CASSGTGTEAFF.

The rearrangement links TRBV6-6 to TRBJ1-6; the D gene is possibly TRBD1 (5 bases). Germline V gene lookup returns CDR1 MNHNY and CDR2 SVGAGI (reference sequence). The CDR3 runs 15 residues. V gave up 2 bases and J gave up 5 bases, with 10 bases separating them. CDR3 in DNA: TGTGCCAGCAGTTACGGGGGGAGGAATAATTCACCCCTCCACTTT. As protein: CASSYGGRNNSPLHF.

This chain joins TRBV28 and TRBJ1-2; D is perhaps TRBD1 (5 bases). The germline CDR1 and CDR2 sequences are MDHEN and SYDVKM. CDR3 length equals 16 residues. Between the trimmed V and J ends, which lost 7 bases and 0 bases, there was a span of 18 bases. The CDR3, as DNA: TGTGCCAGCACCACTCTCAGAGGGACTTCTAACTATGGCTACACCTTC. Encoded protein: CASTTLRGTSNYGYTF.

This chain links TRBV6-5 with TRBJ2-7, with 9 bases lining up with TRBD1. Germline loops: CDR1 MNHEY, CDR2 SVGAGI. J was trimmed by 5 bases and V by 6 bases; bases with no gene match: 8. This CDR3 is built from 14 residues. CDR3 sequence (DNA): TGTGCCAGCAGCACCGGGACAGGGCAAAACGAGCAGTACTTC. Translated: CASSTGTGQNEQYF.

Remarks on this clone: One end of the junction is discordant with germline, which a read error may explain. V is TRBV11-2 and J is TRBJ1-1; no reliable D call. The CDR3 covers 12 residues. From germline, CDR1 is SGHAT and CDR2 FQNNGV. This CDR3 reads CASSLQNAEAFF. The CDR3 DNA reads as TGTGCCAGCAGCTTACAGAACGCTGAAGCTTTCTTT.

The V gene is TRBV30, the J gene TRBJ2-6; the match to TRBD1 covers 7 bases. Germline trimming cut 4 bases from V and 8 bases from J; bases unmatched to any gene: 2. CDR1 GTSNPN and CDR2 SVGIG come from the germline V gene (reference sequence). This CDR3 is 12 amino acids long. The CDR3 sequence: CAWMRGPNVLTF. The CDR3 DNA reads TGTGCCTGGATGAGGGGGCCCAACGTCCTGACTTTC.

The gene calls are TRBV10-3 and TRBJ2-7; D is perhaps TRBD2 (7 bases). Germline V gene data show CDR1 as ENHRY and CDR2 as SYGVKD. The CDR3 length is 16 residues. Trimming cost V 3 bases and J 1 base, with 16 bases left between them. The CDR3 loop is CAISDGTTGKSYEQYF. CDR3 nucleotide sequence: TGTGCCATCAGTGACGGGACTACAGGGAAATCCTACGAGCAGTACTTC.

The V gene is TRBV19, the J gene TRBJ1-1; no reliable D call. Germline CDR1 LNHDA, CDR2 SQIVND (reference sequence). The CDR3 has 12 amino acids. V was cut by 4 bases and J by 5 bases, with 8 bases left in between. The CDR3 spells CASSTPGTEAFF. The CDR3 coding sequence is TGTGCCAGTAGTACCCCGGGGACTGAAGCTTTCTTT. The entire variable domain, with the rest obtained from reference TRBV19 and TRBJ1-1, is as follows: DGGITQSPKYLFRKEGQNVTLSCEQNLNHDAMYWYRQDPGQGLRLIYYSQIVNDFQKGDIAEGYSVSREKKESFPLTVTSAQKNPTAFYLCASSTPGTEAFFGQGTRLTVV.

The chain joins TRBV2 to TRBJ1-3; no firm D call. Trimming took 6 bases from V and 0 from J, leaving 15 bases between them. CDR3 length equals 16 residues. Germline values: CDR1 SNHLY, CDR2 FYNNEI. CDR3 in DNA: TGTGCCAGCAGCCCGTCGGGAGGCGCCTCTGGAAACACCATATATTTT. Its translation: CASSPSGGASGNTIYF.

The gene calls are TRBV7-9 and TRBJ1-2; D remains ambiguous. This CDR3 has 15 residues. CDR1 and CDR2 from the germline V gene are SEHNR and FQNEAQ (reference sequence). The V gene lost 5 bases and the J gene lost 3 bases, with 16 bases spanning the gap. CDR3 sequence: CASSPNTEIDYGYTF. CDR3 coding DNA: TGTGCCAGCAGCCCGAACACAGAAATCGACTATGGCTACACCTTC.

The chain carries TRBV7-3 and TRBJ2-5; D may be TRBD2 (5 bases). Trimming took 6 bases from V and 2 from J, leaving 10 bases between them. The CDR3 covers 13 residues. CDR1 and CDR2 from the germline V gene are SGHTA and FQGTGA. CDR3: CASRPPGQETQYF. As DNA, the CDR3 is TGTGCCAGCAGGCCCCCGGGGCAAGAGACCCAGTACTTC.

The CDR3 DNA reads TGTGCCAGCTCACCACCTGACAGCTACGAGCAGTACTTC. It codes for CASSPPDSYEQYF. V and J are TRBV18 and TRBJ2-7; perhaps TRBD1 as D (5 bases). The CDR3 is 13 amino acids. V was pared by 0 bases and J by 3 bases, with 6 bases between. CDR1 is KGHSH and CDR2 is LQKENI in the germline V gene.

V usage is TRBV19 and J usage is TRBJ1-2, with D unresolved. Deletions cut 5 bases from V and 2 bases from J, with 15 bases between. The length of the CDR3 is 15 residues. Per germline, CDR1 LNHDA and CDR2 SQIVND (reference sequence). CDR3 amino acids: CASSAPRTGNYGYTF. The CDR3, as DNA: TGTGCCAGTAGTGCGCCGAGGACGGGAAACTATGGCTACACCTTC.

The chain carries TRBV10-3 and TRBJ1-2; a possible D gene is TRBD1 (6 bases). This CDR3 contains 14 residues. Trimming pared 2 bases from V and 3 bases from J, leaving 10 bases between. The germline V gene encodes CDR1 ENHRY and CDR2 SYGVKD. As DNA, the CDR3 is TGTGCCATCAGTGAGGGGAACAGGGACTATGGCTACACCTTC. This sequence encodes CAISEGNRDYGYTF.

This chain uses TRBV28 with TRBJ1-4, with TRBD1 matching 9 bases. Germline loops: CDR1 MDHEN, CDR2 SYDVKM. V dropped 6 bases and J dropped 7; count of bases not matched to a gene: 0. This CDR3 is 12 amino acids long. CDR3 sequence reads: CASRDRGEKLFF. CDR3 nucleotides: TGTGCCAGCAGGGACAGGGGTGAAAAACTGTTTTTT. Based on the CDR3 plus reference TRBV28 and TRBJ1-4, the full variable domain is DVKVTQSSRYLVKRTGEKVFLECVQDMDHENMFWYRQDPGLGLRLIYFSYDVKMKEKGDIPEGYSVSREKKERFSLILESASTNQTSMYLCASRDRGEKLFFGSGTQLSVL.

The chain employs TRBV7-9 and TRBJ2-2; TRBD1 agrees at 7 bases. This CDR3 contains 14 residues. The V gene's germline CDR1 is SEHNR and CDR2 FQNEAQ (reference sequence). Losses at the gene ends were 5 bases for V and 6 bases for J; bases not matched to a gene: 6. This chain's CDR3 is CASSLSGTAGELFF. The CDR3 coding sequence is TGTGCCAGCAGCCTCTCCGGGACAGCCGGGGAGCTGTTTTTT. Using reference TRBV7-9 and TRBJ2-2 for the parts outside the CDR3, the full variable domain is DTGVSQNPRHKITKRGQNVTFRCDPISEHNRLYWYRQTLGQGPEFLTYFQNEAQLEKSRLLSDRFSAERPKGSFSTLEIQRTEQGDSAMYLCASSLSGTAGELFFGEGSRLTVL.

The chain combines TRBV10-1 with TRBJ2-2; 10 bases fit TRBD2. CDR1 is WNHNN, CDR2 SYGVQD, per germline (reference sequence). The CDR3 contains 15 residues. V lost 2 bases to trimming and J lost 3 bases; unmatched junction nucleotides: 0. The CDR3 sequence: CASSEGTSDTGELFF. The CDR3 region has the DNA TGCGCCAGCAGTGAGGGGACTAGCGACACCGGGGAGCTGTTTTTT.

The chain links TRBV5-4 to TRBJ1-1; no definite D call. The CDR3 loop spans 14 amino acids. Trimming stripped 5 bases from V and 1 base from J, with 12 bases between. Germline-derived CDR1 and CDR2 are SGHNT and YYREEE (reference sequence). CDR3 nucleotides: TGTGCCAGCAGTTTATCCCTAGGGAACACTGAAGCTTTCTTT. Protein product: CASSLSLGNTEAFF.

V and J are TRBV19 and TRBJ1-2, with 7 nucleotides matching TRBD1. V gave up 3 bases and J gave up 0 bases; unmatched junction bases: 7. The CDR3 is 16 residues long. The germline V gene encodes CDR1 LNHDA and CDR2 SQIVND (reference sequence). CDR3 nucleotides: TGTGCCAGTAGTATGACAGGGAGTAGGACTAACTATGGCTACACCTTC. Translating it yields CASSMTGSRTNYGYTF. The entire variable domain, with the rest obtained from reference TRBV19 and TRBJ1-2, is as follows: DGGITQSPKYLFRKEGQNVTLSCEQNLNHDAMYWYRQDPGQGLRLIYYSQIVNDFQKGDIAEGYSVSREKKESFPLTVTSAQKNPTAFYLCASSMTGSRTNYGYTFGSGTRLTVV.

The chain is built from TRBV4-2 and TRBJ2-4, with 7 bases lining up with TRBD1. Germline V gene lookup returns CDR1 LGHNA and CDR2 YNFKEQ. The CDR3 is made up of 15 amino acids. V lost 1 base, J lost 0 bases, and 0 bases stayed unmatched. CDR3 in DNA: TGTGCCAGCAGCCAAGCAGGGGGAGCCAAAAACATTCAGTACTTC. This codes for CASSQAGGAKNIQYF.

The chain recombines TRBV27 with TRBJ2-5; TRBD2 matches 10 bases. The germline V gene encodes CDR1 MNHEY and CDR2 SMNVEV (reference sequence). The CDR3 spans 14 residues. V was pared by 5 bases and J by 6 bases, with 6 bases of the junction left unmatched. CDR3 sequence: CASSQGTSAKTQYF. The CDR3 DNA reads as TGTGCCAGCAGTCAAGGGACTAGCGCGAAGACCCAGTACTTC.